This is a list of T cell receptor beta chains from one sample in a study of T cell responses to AZD1222 COVID-19 vaccine. TCRdb's copy holds only in-frame clones and misses some; the assay was immunoSEQ multiplex PCR. The table shows about 110,000 clones, with 88% occurring only once. Sequenced here: peripheral blood, sampled on day 0 of MenACWY control vaccination. These receptors all stem from an adult in good health. CDR3s include the opening cysteine and the closing phenylalanine or tryptophan. Fields, in order: J gene, V gene, D gene, clone size, CDR3 protein, CDR3 DNA. D genes are given only for firm matches. Clone size is shown for a subset of rows, as once, few, many or a class of expanded clone.

J gene: TRBJ1-2
V gene: TRBV28
D gene: NA
clone size: once
CDR3 protein: CASSGAGTSPEGYTF
CDR3 DNA: TGTGCCAGCAGTGGGGCCGGGACCTCCCCGGAGGGCTACACCTTC

J gene: TRBJ1-5
V gene: TRBV28
D gene: TRBD1
clone size: few
CDR3 protein: CATLGQGHQPQHF
CDR3 DNA: TGTGCCACCCTCGGACAGGGCCATCAGCCCCAGCATTTT

J gene: TRBJ1-1
V gene: TRBV27
D gene: NA
clone size: NA
CDR3 protein: CASSRGAMNTEAFF
CDR3 DNA: TGTGCCAGCAGCAGAGGAGCAATGAACACTGAAGCTTTCTTT

J gene: TRBJ2-3
V gene: TRBV7-9
D gene: NA
clone size: NA
CDR3 protein: CASSSERTTTDTQYF
CDR3 DNA: TGTGCCAGCAGCTCCGAACGGACGACCACAGATACGCAGTATTTT

J gene: TRBJ2-6
V gene: TRBV6-4
D gene: TRBD2
clone size: NA
CDR3 protein: CASSETGGVGANVLTF
CDR3 DNA: TGTGCCAGCAGTGAAACCGGGGGGGTTGGGGCCAACGTCCTGACTTTC

J gene: TRBJ2-1
V gene: TRBV7-9
D gene: NA
clone size: NA
CDR3 protein: CASSLSEGTYNEQFF
CDR3 DNA: TGTGCCAGCAGCTTGAGTGAGGGGACCTACAATGAGCAGTTCTTC

J gene: TRBJ2-7
V gene: TRBV2
D gene: TRBD1
clone size: NA
CDR3 protein: CASSSGTGAGEQYF
CDR3 DNA: TGTGCCAGCAGTTCCGGGACAGGGGCGGGCGAGCAGTACTTC

J gene: TRBJ2-1
V gene: TRBV18
D gene: TRBD1
clone size: NA
CDR3 protein: CASSPGQGYNNEQFF
CDR3 DNA: TGTGCCAGCTCACCGGGACAGGGCTACAACAATGAGCAGTTCTTC

J gene: TRBJ2-3
V gene: TRBV27
D gene: NA
clone size: NA
CDR3 protein: CASSFSHTDTQYF
CDR3 DNA: TGTGCCAGCAGTTTTAGTCACACAGATACGCAGTATTTT

J gene: TRBJ2-3
V gene: TRBV11-3
D gene: NA
clone size: NA
CDR3 protein: CASSLGGRTDTQYF
CDR3 DNA: TGTGCCAGCAGCTTAGGGGGTAGAACAGATACGCAGTATTTT

J gene: TRBJ2-6
V gene: TRBV7-3
D gene: NA
clone size: once
CDR3 protein: CASSFFGANVLTF
CDR3 DNA: TGTGCCAGCAGCTTCTTCGGGGCCAACGTCCTGACTTTC

J gene: TRBJ2-2
V gene: TRBV12-3/TRBV12-4
D gene: NA
clone size: NA
CDR3 protein: CASSGDSYGELFF
CDR3 DNA: TGTGCCAGCAGCGGGGACTCCTACGGGGAGCTGTTTTTT

J gene: TRBJ1-2
V gene: TRBV5-1
D gene: NA
clone size: few
CDR3 protein: CASSLAVGSMGYTF
CDR3 DNA: TGCGCCAGCAGCTTGGCCGTGGGTTCGATGGGCTACACCTTC

J gene: TRBJ1-5
V gene: TRBV6-2/TRBV6-3
D gene: NA
clone size: NA
CDR3 protein: CASSYVGGQPQHF
CDR3 DNA: TGTGCCAGCAGTTACGTGGGAGGTCAGCCCCAGCATTTT

J gene: TRBJ2-2
V gene: TRBV5-4
D gene: NA
clone size: NA
CDR3 protein: CASSLVGSRAGGELFF
CDR3 DNA: TGTGCCAGCAGCTTGGTTGGCTCTCGGGCCGGCGGGGAGCTGTTTTTT

J gene: TRBJ1-2
V gene: TRBV7-2
D gene: NA
clone size: NA
CDR3 protein: CASSLVGGGINYGYTF
CDR3 DNA: TGTGCCAGCAGCTTAGTAGGGGGGGGCATAAACTATGGCTACACCTTC

J gene: TRBJ2-4
V gene: TRBV4-1
D gene: TRBD1
clone size: NA
CDR3 protein: CASSHLTGRENIQYF
CDR3 DNA: TGCGCCAGCAGCCACCTGACAGGGAGAGAAAACATTCAGTACTTC

J gene: TRBJ1-1
V gene: TRBV9
D gene: NA
clone size: NA
CDR3 protein: CASSVASGMNTEAFF
CDR3 DNA: TGTGCCAGCAGCGTAGCCAGCGGGATGAACACTGAAGCTTTCTTT

J gene: TRBJ2-7
V gene: TRBV6-5
D gene: NA
clone size: NA
CDR3 protein: CASSYEAGPSSYEQYF
CDR3 DNA: TGTGCCAGCAGTTATGAGGCGGGCCCTAGCTCCTACGAGCAGTACTTC

J gene: TRBJ2-2
V gene: TRBV19
D gene: NA
clone size: NA
CDR3 protein: CASSRRGGQVNTGELFF
CDR3 DNA: TGTGCCAGTAGTAGAAGGGGGGGACAGGTGAACACCGGGGAGCTGTTTTTT

J gene: TRBJ2-5
V gene: TRBV3-1/TRBV3-2
D gene: TRBD2
clone size: NA
CDR3 protein: CASSQRFSGRGTQETQYF
CDR3 DNA: TGTGCCAGCAGCCAACGGTTTTCTGGGAGGGGTACCCAAGAGACCCAGTACTTC

J gene: TRBJ1-2
V gene: TRBV18
D gene: TRBD1
clone size: NA
CDR3 protein: CASSPAGTGNNYGYTF
CDR3 DNA: TGTGCCAGCTCACCGGCCGGGACAGGGAATAACTATGGCTACACCTTC

J gene: TRBJ2-7
V gene: TRBV18
D gene: TRBD2
clone size: NA
CDR3 protein: CASSPAPAGGGYEQYF
CDR3 DNA: TGTGCCAGCTCACCCGCTCCTGCGGGAGGAGGCTACGAGCAGTACTTC

J gene: TRBJ2-3
V gene: TRBV5-1
D gene: TRBD2
clone size: NA
CDR3 protein: CASSISSGTSTYTQYF
CDR3 DNA: TGCGCCAGCAGCATCTCTAGCGGGACCAGCACATATACGCAGTATTTT

J gene: TRBJ1-2
V gene: TRBV7-8
D gene: NA
clone size: NA
CDR3 protein: CASSLEGQNYGYTF
CDR3 DNA: TGTGCCAGCAGCTTAGAAGGACAGAACTATGGCTACACCTTC

J gene: TRBJ2-7
V gene: TRBV7-3
D gene: NA
clone size: NA
CDR3 protein: CASSPRVLWVNEQYF
CDR3 DNA: TGTGCCAGCAGTCCACGGGTCCTCTGGGTTAACGAGCAGTACTTC

J gene: TRBJ2-7
V gene: TRBV29-1
D gene: NA
clone size: NA
CDR3 protein: CSVFQAEQYF
CDR3 DNA: TGCAGCGTTTTTCAGGCAGAGCAGTACTTC

J gene: TRBJ1-5
V gene: TRBV6-4
D gene: NA
clone size: NA
CDR3 protein: CASTDGVNQPQHF
CDR3 DNA: TGTGCCAGCACCGACGGGGTCAATCAGCCCCAGCATTTT

J gene: TRBJ1-2
V gene: TRBV19
D gene: TRBD1
clone size: NA
CDR3 protein: CATISWGQNEANYGYTF
CDR3 DNA: TGTGCCACTATCTCATGGGGACAGAATGAAGCTAACTATGGCTACACCTTC

J gene: TRBJ1-2
V gene: TRBV10-3
D gene: NA
clone size: NA
CDR3 protein: CAISVDEPYGYTF
CDR3 DNA: TGTGCCATCAGCGTCGACGAGCCCTATGGCTACACCTTC

J gene: TRBJ1-3
V gene: TRBV4-1
D gene: NA
clone size: NA
CDR3 protein: CASSQNPGASSGNTIYF
CDR3 DNA: TGCGCCAGCAGCCAAAACCCCGGGGCAAGCTCTGGAAACACCATATATTTT

J gene: TRBJ2-6
V gene: TRBV6-4
D gene: NA
clone size: NA
CDR3 protein: CASSDSSSGANVLTF
CDR3 DNA: TGTGCCAGCAGTGACTCTTCTTCTGGGGCCAACGTCCTGACTTTC

J gene: TRBJ2-1
V gene: TRBV7-7
D gene: NA
clone size: many
CDR3 protein: CASSLTRQSHNEQFF
CDR3 DNA: TGTGCTAGCAGCTTGACCCGACAGAGCCACAATGAGCAGTTCTTC

J gene: TRBJ2-6
V gene: TRBV4-3
D gene: NA
clone size: NA
CDR3 protein: CASSQGPASGANVLTF
CDR3 DNA: TGCGCCAGCAGCCAAGGTCCGGCCTCTGGGGCCAACGTCCTGACTTTC

J gene: TRBJ1-2
V gene: TRBV12-3/TRBV12-4
D gene: NA
clone size: NA
CDR3 protein: CASRDGANYGYTF
CDR3 DNA: TGTGCCAGCAGGGACGGAGCTAACTATGGCTACACCTTC

J gene: TRBJ1-2
V gene: TRBV5-6
D gene: NA
clone size: NA
CDR3 protein: CASSLMGNYGYTF
CDR3 DNA: TGTGCCAGCAGCTTGATGGGAAACTATGGCTACACCTTC

J gene: TRBJ2-4
V gene: TRBV27
D gene: NA
clone size: NA
CDR3 protein: CASSLSAGLAKNIQYF
CDR3 DNA: TGTGCCAGCAGTTTATCGGCAGGTCTAGCCAAAAACATTCAGTACTTC

J gene: TRBJ1-6
V gene: TRBV28
D gene: NA
clone size: once
CDR3 protein: CASSLYRGLGSPLHF
CDR3 DNA: TGTGCCAGCAGTTTATATCGGGGATTGGGTTCACCCCTCCACTTT